One sample yielded the 26 T cell receptor beta chains listed below, sequenced in a study of blood T cell repertoires in COVID-19. Sequencing was performed with immunoSEQ multiplex PCR; in TCRdb, only in-frame clones are kept and a portion is missing. This sample has around 150,000 clones, with roughly four fifths found just once. The sample consisted of PBMCs or T cells enriched from blood (not recorded which). These receptors all come from a man aged 45 to 65 who had recovered from COVID-19.

CDR3 in amino acids: CATVKGGAGTQYF. The CDR3 DNA reads TGTGCCACTGTCAAGGGGGGGGCGGGCACGCAGTATTTT. The gene calls are TRBV12-3 or TRBV12-4 and TRBJ2-3, with D tentatively TRBD2 (7 bases). Trimming cost V 10 bases and J 9 bases, with 20 bases left between them. CDR3 length equals 13 residues.

The V gene is TRBV9, the J gene TRBJ1-3; 8 bases agree with TRBD1. After removal of 4 bases from V and 0 bases from J, the junction contained 3 bases not matched to a gene. This CDR3 region has 15 residues. The germline V gene has CDR1 SGDLS and CDR2 YYNGEE. Written as DNA, the CDR3 is TGTGCCAGCAGCTCAGGGGGCGTCTCTGGAAACACCATATATTTT. Translated: CASSSGGVSGNTIYF.

The chain recombines TRBV6-5 with TRBJ1-1, with D possibly being TRBD1 (6 bases). CDR1 and CDR2 from the germline V gene are MNHEY and SVGAGI. V gave up 5 bases and J gave up 2 bases, with 12 bases separating them. This CDR3 spans 14 amino acids. The chain's CDR3 is CASSLPGGNTEAFF. CDR3 nucleotides: TGTGCCAGCAGTCTGCCGGGGGGCAACACTGAAGCTTTCTTT.

This chain links TRBV9 with TRBJ1-1; D is possibly TRBD1 (5 bases). Germline lookup yields CDR1 SGDLS and CDR2 YYNGEE. Trimming stripped 0 bases from V and 3 bases from J, with 6 bases between. This CDR3 is built from 13 residues. The CDR3 region has the DNA TGTGCCAGCAGCGTAGACAGGCACACTGAAGCTTTCTTT. Amino acid sequence: CASSVDRHTEAFF.

CDR3 in DNA: TGCGCCAGCAGCAGGGACCTTCGGGAGGCCCAGTACTTC. Residues: CASSRDLREAQYF. This chain connects TRBV5-1 to TRBJ2-5; 7 bases fit TRBD2. Trimming took 4 bases from V and 9 from J; bases not matched to a gene: 9. Germline V lookup: CDR1 SGHRS, CDR2 YFSETQ. CDR3 length equals 13 residues.

Concerning this clone: This specimen includes other DNA sequences encoding the same CDR3. The rearrangement links TRBV30 to TRBJ1-5; weak D call: TRBD1 (6 bases). This CDR3 region has 13 residues. CDR1 is GTSNPN, CDR2 SVGIG, per germline (reference sequence). Trimming took 3 bases from V and 0 from J, leaving 6 bases between them. The CDR3 sequence: CAWSRGSNQPQHF. The CDR3 coding sequence is TGTGCCTGGAGCAGGGGTAGCAATCAGCCCCAGCATTTT.

This sequence joins TRBV7-9 and TRBJ1-4, with 11 nucleotides matching TRBD1. Germline V gene sequence: CDR1 SEHNR, CDR2 FQNEAQ (reference sequence). The V segment lost 3 bases and the J segment 4 bases; nucleotides outside the gene matches: 1. This CDR3 comprises 15 residues. CDR3 coding DNA: TGTGCCAGCAGCTTTGGGACAGGGGGTAATGAAAAACTGTTTTTT. Translation: CASSFGTGGNEKLFF.

The chain combines TRBV6-5 with TRBJ1-2; a possible D gene is TRBD1 (6 bases). Germline V lookup: CDR1 MNHEY, CDR2 SVGAGI. V dropped 4 bases and J dropped 6 bases, with 15 bases sitting between them. There are 14 residues in the CDR3. CDR3 residues: CASSFADRSDGYTF. DNA for the CDR3: TGTGCCAGCAGTTTCGCTGACAGGTCCGATGGCTACACCTTC.

This chain uses TRBV7-8 with TRBJ1-2; 7 nucleotides align to TRBD1. This CDR3 is built from 14 residues. V shed 2 bases, J shed 5 bases, and the junction held 5 bases outside the gene matches. In germline, CDR1 is SGHVS, CDR2 FQNEAQ. For the CDR3, the DNA is TGTGCCAGCAGCTTAAGGCAGGGGGGATATGGCTACACCTTC. It yields the protein CASSLRQGGYGYTF. Together with reference TRBV7-8 and TRBJ1-2, the CDR3 gives the full variable domain: GAGVSQSPRYKVAKRGQDVALRCDPISGHVSLFWYQQALGQGPEFLTYFQNEAQLDKSGLPSDRFFAERPEGSVSTLKIQRTQQEDSAVYLCASSLRQGGYGYTFGSGTRLTVV.

The chain has TRBV12-5 and TRBJ1-5; D uncertain. There are 14 residues in the CDR3. Germline CDR1 is LGHNT and CDR2 is FRNRAP. Between the trimmed V and J ends, which lost 6 bases and 7 bases, there was a span of 16 bases. CDR3 sequence reads: CASGPSGWRQPQHF. The CDR3, as DNA: TGTGCTAGTGGCCCCTCCGGGTGGCGACAGCCCCAGCATTTT.

This clone has more than one count but fewer than ten. V gene TRBV7-9 combines with J gene TRBJ1-3, with 9 positions matching TRBD1. V shed 0 bases and J 8 bases; nucleotides not matched to a gene: 2. CDR1 and CDR2 from the germline V gene are SEHNR and FQNEAQ (reference sequence). This CDR3 is 14 amino acids long. CDR3 sequence (DNA): TGTGCCAGCAGCTTAGCGGACAGGGGATACACCATATATTTT. The encoded protein is CASSLADRGYTIYF.

This chain connects TRBV7-3 to TRBJ1-1; perhaps TRBD1 as D (6 bases). V lost 5 bases to trimming and J lost 5 bases, with 12 bases between them. The CDR3 spans 13 residues. Germline V gene data show CDR1 as SGHTA and CDR2 as FQGTGA. The DNA for the CDR3 is TGTGCCAGCAGCACCCGGGACAAAACTGAAGCTTTCTTT. Residues: CASSTRDKTEAFF.

The count of this clone is one. J is TRBJ2-7 and V is TRBV3-1 (or the pseudogene TRBV3-2); the match to TRBD1 covers 7 bases. The CDR3 loop spans 15 amino acids. The V segment lost 5 bases and the J segment 5 bases; nucleotides outside the gene matches: 12. The germline V gene has CDR1 LGHDT and CDR2 YNNKEL (reference sequence). CDR3 amino acids: CASSTRTGTADEQYF. CDR3 nucleotides: TGTGCCAGCAGCACGAGGACAGGTACGGCCGACGAGCAGTACTTC.

The chain carries TRBV3-1 (or the pseudogene TRBV3-2) and TRBJ1-2; 10 nucleotides match TRBD1. CDR3 length equals 18 residues. Germline CDR1 reads LGHDT; CDR2 reads YNNKEL (reference sequence). With 0 bases clipped from V and 4 bases from J, the junction kept 11 bases outside the gene matches. The CDR3 loop is CASSQETGRDRGFYGYTF. CDR3 sequence (DNA): TGTGCCAGCAGCCAAGAGACTGGAAGGGACAGGGGATTCTATGGCTACACCTTC.

The gene calls are TRBV5-1 and TRBJ2-1; TRBD2 aligns across 13 bases. Germline CDR1 and CDR2: SGHRS and YFSETQ. Trimming cost V 5 bases and J 5 bases; bases outside gene matches: 4. This CDR3 is 15 amino acids long. The CDR3: CASRLAGGHNNEQFF. The CDR3 region has the DNA TGCGCCAGCAGACTAGCGGGGGGGCATAACAATGAGCAGTTCTTC.

This clone was counted a few times. Other DNA sequences in the sample encode the same CDR3. The rearrangement links TRBV2 to TRBJ1-2, with 8 bases matching TRBD1. The CDR3 totals 13 residues. V shed 4 bases, J shed 4 bases, and the junction held 2 bases outside the gene matches. CDR1 is SNHLY, CDR2 FYNNEI, per germline. The CDR3: CASSGQGSYGYTF. In nucleotides, the CDR3 is TGTGCCAGCAGTGGACAGGGGAGCTATGGCTACACCTTC.

The chain joins TRBV7-2 to TRBJ2-3; a possible D gene is TRBD2 (6 bases). This CDR3 comprises 15 residues. Germline CDR1 SGHTA, CDR2 FQGNSA. Between the trimmed V and J ends, which lost 5 bases and 4 bases, there was a span of 16 bases. This chain's CDR3 is CASSPFSGEADTQYF. The CDR3 nucleotides are TGTGCCAGCAGCCCCTTTTCGGGGGAGGCAGATACGCAGTATTTT.

V and J are TRBV7-8 and TRBJ1-3; D gene ambiguous. CDR3 length: 14 amino acids. In germline, CDR1 is SGHVS, CDR2 FQNEAQ. V was trimmed by 3 bases and J by 0 bases, leaving 6 bases between them. The CDR3 DNA reads as TGTGCCAGCAGCTTTCAAAACTCTGGAAACACCATATATTTT. Amino acid sequence: CASSFQNSGNTIYF.

On this clone itself: This same CDR3 is encoded by further DNA sequences in the sample. This chain links TRBV6-5 with TRBJ1-1; TRBD1 matches at 8 bases. The germline CDR1 and CDR2 sequences are MNHEY and SVGAGI. After removal of 4 bases from V and 0 bases from J, the junction contained 1 base not matched to a gene. The CDR3 contains 14 residues. In DNA, the CDR3 is TGTGCCAGCAGTTCGGGACAGGTGAACACTGAAGCTTTCTTT. Translating gives CASSSGQVNTEAFF.

The chain recombines TRBV4-3 with TRBJ2-5; a weak D match, TRBD2 (5 bases). Trimming took 3 bases from V and 1 from J, leaving 9 bases between them. Germline values: CDR1 LGHNA, CDR2 YSLEER. The CDR3 runs to 14 residues. CDR3 sequence reads: CASSQAGFQETQYF. For the CDR3, the DNA is TGCGCCAGCAGCCAGGCGGGTTTCCAAGAGACCCAGTACTTC.

The chain has TRBV10-1 and TRBJ1-2, with TRBD1 matching 7 bases. The V segment lost 3 bases and the J segment 8 bases; nucleotides outside the gene matches: 6. CDR3 length: 13 amino acids. Germline CDR1 WNHNN, CDR2 SYGVQD (reference sequence). The CDR3 DNA reads as TGCGCCAGCAGTGACAGGGGGGCCTGGGGCTACACCTTC. It encodes CASSDRGAWGYTF.

This sequence joins TRBV19 and TRBJ1-6, with D possibly being TRBD1 (5 bases). V shed 3 bases and J shed 10 bases, with 13 bases lying between them. Germline values: CDR1 LNHDA, CDR2 SQIVND (reference sequence). CDR3 length: 14 residues. The CDR3 region is CASSMAGSGSPLHF. In DNA form, the CDR3 reads TGTGCCAGTAGTATGGCAGGGTCCGGATCACCCCTCCACTTT.

V usage is TRBV7-7 and J usage is TRBJ1-6; no clear D. Germline V gene sequence: CDR1 SSHAT, CDR2 FNYEAQ (reference sequence). V was pared by 1 base and J by 0 bases, with 10 bases between. This CDR3 spans 17 amino acids. The CDR3 nucleotides read TGTGCCAGCAGCTTAGAAGATCTTAGCTCCTATAATTCACCCCTCCACTTT. This codes for CASSLEDLSSYNSPLHF.

V is TRBV5-6 and J is TRBJ2-1; 10 bases fit TRBD2. Trimming at V came to 2 bases and at J to 2 bases, leaving 10 bases not matched to a gene. The CDR3 has 18 amino acids. Germline assignment: CDR1 SGHDT and CDR2 YYEEEE. DNA of the CDR3: TGTGCCAGCAGCTTTGGGCTAGCGGGGGCCTCCGCCTACAATGAGCAGTTCTTC. Its translation is CASSFGLAGASAYNEQFF.

The chain couples TRBV15 to TRBJ2-7; D may be TRBD2 (5 bases). This CDR3 is 14 amino acids long. Trimming took 3 bases from V and 0 from J, leaving 9 bases between them. Germline V gene lookup returns CDR1 LNHNV and CDR2 YYDKDF (reference sequence). The CDR3 nucleotides are TGTGCCACCAGCAGCGAGGGTAACTCCTACGAGCAGTACTTC. This gives the protein CATSSEGNSYEQYF.

This clone appeared a single time. The chain uses TRBV18 and TRBJ1-2; 8 bases map to TRBD1. V was clipped by 5 bases and J by 8 bases; unmatched bases: 7. The CDR3 totals 13 residues. CDR1 is KGHSH, CDR2 LQKENI, per germline. As DNA, the CDR3 is TGTGCCAGCTCAACGGACAGGGTAGAAGGCTACACCTTC. Protein sequence: CASSTDRVEGYTF.